This record looks at one T cell receptor beta chain sequence and its context. Its recognized antigen is unknown. No clone much larger than this one lies a single base away; base qualities are absent. The data stem from a study of shared clonotypes between healthy human individuals (dated by TCRdb to about 2020). For the study in its entirety: Three men and a couple of women, aged 18 to 49 years, made up the cohort. Per donor, three plates each were used for CD4 naive and CD4 memory, two for CD8 naive, and one for CD8 memory. To estimate repertoire size and how much clonotype sharing occurs between individuals, the study deeply sequenced the blood TCR repertoires of five healthy adults. To increase sequencing depth and limit assay-specific biases, TCR repertoire library preparation and sequencing were carried out by different laboratories using diverse techniques. Per donor, leukapheresis produced somewhere between about 0.9 and 9 billion PBMCs.

Results and caveats for the whole study, not just this receptor: The small number of donors limited the genetic and exposure-history diversity represented. Estimated clonotype richness was generally larger for naive than for memory subsets. Even with the large sequencing depth, rarefaction of the sorted-subset datasets indicated that sequencing was incomplete. Clonotypes shared by all four sorted-subset donors showed higher generation probabilities than non-shared clonotypes. Pairwise subsampling indicated that sequencing depth was expected to affect the degree of clonotype sharing among donors. Sampling was restricted to blood, and TCR repertoires in tissue are likely to differ from TCR repertoires in blood. Sharing across a few donors was observed for around 5% of naive CD4, 3% to 3.5% of naive CD8, around 2.5% of memory CD4, and around 0.44% of memory CD8 clonotypes.

CD8 naive samples were CD45RO-negative cells positively selected for CCR7, giving a CD45RA+CCR7+ population that excluded TemRA cells. Donors were healthy HIV-negative adults with no recently reported acute infections or vaccinations. Every donor was a Caucasian adult living in Nashville, Tennessee, USA. Blood was obtained by leukapheresis, after which PBMCs were separated by Ficoll-Histopaque density gradient centrifugation and cryopreserved in liquid nitrogen vapor phase. Analytical flow cytometry was used to check the purity and quantity of every magnetically sorted T cell population. Genomic DNA was isolated from every sorted fraction and measured by UV absorbance on a Nanodrop 2000c. Using the deep immunoSEQ assay, TCR CDR3 regions were amplified from genomic DNA by multiplex PCR. For each cell subset, the extracted genomic DNA was distributed evenly across all wells of several immunoSEQ 96-well plates, and each plate served as one replicate. For sorted subsets, roughly 0.2 ug genomic DNA, equal to about 30,000 T cell genomes, was loaded into each replicate PCR. Purified libraries were measured with a Qubit 3.0 fluorometer, size-checked on a Bioanalyzer 2100, and measured again with the KAPA Library Quantification kit. Every immunoSEQ 96-well plate was sequenced on a separate single-read 150-cycle Illumina NextSeq 550 flow cell. The authors' analysis ran thus. Because the immunoSEQ output held only junctional sequences and lacked quality scores, the filtering could not match the filtering applied to full-length reads. Sequences were annotated with PyIR, a Python wrapper for IgBLAST v1.9, using IMGT germline references to assign V/J genes and CDR3. Reads were removed for weak V/J assignments (E-value above 1e-6), missing CDR3, stop codons, out-of-frame junctions, or ambiguous translated residues. A V3J clonotype was defined by an identical inferred V gene, J gene, and CDR3 amino acid sequence. Percentage overlap between repertoires was calculated by dividing the number of shared unique clonotypes by the size of the smaller repertoire. RTK rarefaction, the Chao1 estimator, and Recon v2.1 estimates of unobserved clonotypes were used to assess repertoire richness. Generation probabilities were computed with OLGA for all TCRbeta clonotypes obtained by the gDNA method from a handful of donors. TCRdb limited this immuneACCESS table to in-frame rearrangements with V and J called. A share of clones is missing; checked studies link under half to unresolved V genes, and the rest is unexplained. The V and J calls and the clone size are those of that table, but D and trimming were determined from the DNA. The table for this sample lists hundreds of thousands of clones; roughly 98% of them were counted only once. Approximately 0.3% of the sample comes from the top ten.

Including cysteine and phenylalanine, the CDR3 has 16 amino acids. Only CDR3 DNA is held: 48 bases, read in frame from base 1. CDR1 ENHRY and CDR2 SYGVKD are derived from the germline V gene. Cut back by 0 bases and 10 bases, the V and J ends lie 21 bases apart. Sequencing was performed on naive CD8+ T cells sorted from blood. The cell subset or site label, read with the paper, signifies: CD45RA+CCR7+. The sequence was obtained from a man aged 25 to 40 in good health. The V and J genes are TRBV10-3 and TRBJ1-2; no D segment can be confidently identified. The CDR3 amino acid sequence is: CAISESREGASRVYTF. Read as DNA, the sequence is TGTGCCATCAGTGAGTCGAGGGAGGGCGCCTCTCGCGTCTACACCTTC.